The 26 T cell receptor beta chains below were found in one sample sequenced in a study of cytomegalovirus exposure and HLA in healthy donors. Generated by immunoSEQ multiplex PCR, the TCRdb table keeps only in-frame clones and is missing some. The sample lists 100,000 to 150,000 clones; roughly 86% were seen once. The source material was PBMCs. The receptors were sampled from a man younger than 45 in good health and CMV-seronegative.

This clone showed up just once. V and J are TRBV4-1 and TRBJ2-7; TRBD1 might be the D (6 bases). This CDR3 region has 16 residues. Germline V gene data show CDR1 as MGHRA and CDR2 as YSYEKL. The ends were cut back, 4 bases at V and 0 bases at J, with 16 bases in the middle. CDR3 sequence: CASSRDGQRFSYEQYF. As DNA, the CDR3 is TGCGCCAGCAGCCGAGACGGACAGCGCTTCTCCTACGAGCAGTACTTC.

V gene TRBV6-6 combines with J gene TRBJ1-2; D may be TRBD1 (5 bases). This CDR3 is built from 13 residues. The V and J ends lost 0 bases and 8 bases respectively, with 10 bases between them. Germline loops: CDR1 MNHNY, CDR2 SVGAGI (reference sequence). The CDR3 nucleotides read TGTGCCAGCAGTTACTCGGGGGAGGGGGGCTACACCTTC. This gives the protein CASSYSGEGGYTF.

The J gene is TRBJ1-3, the V gene TRBV19; maybe TRBD1 (6 bases). Germline V CDR1 and CDR2: LNHDA, SQIVND (reference sequence). Between the trimmed V and J ends, which lost 4 bases and 0 bases, there was a span of 13 bases. The CDR3 sequence is 16 residues long. Here the CDR3 DNA reads TGTGCCAGTAGTACCCTGGACAGTTCCTCTGGAAACACCATATATTTT. This translates into CASSTLDSSSGNTIYF. The whole variable domain, filled in from reference TRBV19 and TRBJ1-3, reads DGGITQSPKYLFRKEGQNVTLSCEQNLNHDAMYWYRQDPGQGLRLIYYSQIVNDFQKGDIAEGYSVSREKKESFPLTVTSAQKNPTAFYLCASSTLDSSSGNTIYFGEGSWLTVV.

The V call is TRBV19, the J call TRBJ1-2; 9 bases match TRBD1. The CDR3 runs to 14 residues. Germline V gene sequence: CDR1 LNHDA, CDR2 SQIVND (reference sequence). V gave up 6 bases and J gave up 2 bases; unmatched junction bases: 4. CDR3 in amino acids: CASRRDRENYGYTF. Written as DNA, the CDR3 is TGTGCCAGTAGAAGGGACAGGGAAAACTATGGCTACACCTTC. Full variable domain (rest looked up from reference TRBV19 and TRBJ1-2): DGGITQSPKYLFRKEGQNVTLSCEQNLNHDAMYWYRQDPGQGLRLIYYSQIVNDFQKGDIAEGYSVSREKKESFPLTVTSAQKNPTAFYLCASRRDRENYGYTFGSGTRLTVV.

To note about this clone: Mismatch with germline at one junction end may stem from a read error. This sequence joins TRBV7-6 and TRBJ2-7; tentatively, D is TRBD2 (5 bases). The CDR3 has 15 residues. Germline V CDR1 and CDR2: SGHVS, FNYEAQ. CDR3 in DNA: TGTGCCAGTAGCTCAAGTGGACTCTTGGTGAGCGAGCAGTACTTC. Translating it yields CASSSSGLLVSEQYF.

This clone came up once. This chain uses TRBV12-1 with TRBJ2-7; the listed D gene, TRBD2, was not tested against the DNA. TRBV12-1 represents a pseudogene. The CDR3 spans 15 residues. The CDR3 reads CALTGLAGEAYEQYF. CDR3 sequence (DNA): TGTGCCCTTACGGGACTAGCGGGGGAGGCGTACGAGCAGTACTTC.

The chain employs TRBV5-4 and TRBJ2-7; 7 bases map to TRBD1. This CDR3 comprises 13 residues. In germline, CDR1 is SGHNT, CDR2 YYREEE (reference sequence). V gave up 0 bases and J gave up 7 bases; unmatched junction bases: 4. The CDR3 region has the DNA TGTGCCAGCAGCTTGGACAGGGGCAAAGAGCAGTACTTC. This codes for CASSLDRGKEQYF.

The V gene is TRBV10-2, the J gene TRBJ2-7; 11 nucleotides agree with TRBD2. The CDR3 is made up of 17 amino acids. Losses at the gene ends were 0 bases for V and 3 bases for J; bases not matched to a gene: 7. Per the germline V gene, CDR1 is WSHSY and CDR2 is SAAADI. The CDR3 DNA follows: TGCGCCAGCAGTGAGTCCCCCCGGCTAGCGGGGGGCTACGAGCAGTACTTC. Its protein is CASSESPRLAGGYEQYF.

CDR3 bases: TGTGCCAGTAGTATGGAGGGAAATCAGCCCCAGCATTTT. Translation: CASSMEGNQPQHF. The chain employs TRBV19 and TRBJ1-5; no reliable D call. The CDR3 has 13 residues. Trimming pared 3 bases from V and 4 bases from J, leaving 7 bases between. The V gene's germline CDR1 is LNHDA and CDR2 SQIVND (reference sequence).

This clone was found once. The chain is built from TRBV7-9 and TRBJ2-2, with 8 bases matching TRBD1. Trimming at V came to 8 bases and at J to 4 bases, leaving 9 bases not matched to a gene. Germline values: CDR1 SEHNR, CDR2 FQNEAQ (reference sequence). The CDR3 extends over 15 amino acids. The CDR3 sequence is CASAPGTGVTGELFF. The CDR3 DNA follows: TGTGCCAGCGCCCCTGGGACAGGCGTCACCGGGGAGCTGTTTTTT. The variable domain in full, with the rest retrieved from reference TRBV7-9 and TRBJ2-2, is DTGVSQNPRHKITKRGQNVTFRCDPISEHNRLYWYRQTLGQGPEFLTYFQNEAQLEKSRLLSDRFSAERPKGSFSTLEIQRTEQGDSAMYLCASAPGTGVTGELFFGEGSRLTVL.

This clone was counted a few times. The chain has TRBV18 and TRBJ1-4, with a possible D match to TRBD1 (5 bases). Per the germline V gene, CDR1 is KGHSH and CDR2 is LQKENI. Trimming shortened V by 3 bases and J by 6 bases, and 17 bases separated the two germline ends. The CDR3 runs to 16 residues. The CDR3 sequence is CASSPPRNGADEKLFF. Written as DNA, the CDR3 is TGTGCCAGCTCACCGCCTCGTAATGGGGCTGATGAAAAACTGTTTTTT.

This clone was detected only once. The chain is built from TRBV6-4 and TRBJ1-4; 9 bases match TRBD1. This CDR3 has 15 amino acids. Germline CDR1 is MRHNA and CDR2 is SNTAGT. With 5 bases clipped from V and 8 bases from J, the junction kept 9 bases outside the gene matches. As DNA, the CDR3 is TGTGCCAGCAGTTTAGGGACAGGGAAGAACGAAAAACTGTTTTTT. This sequence encodes CASSLGTGKNEKLFF.

V and J are TRBV25-1 and TRBJ1-2; the D is unclear. V lost 2 bases, J lost 1 base, and 8 bases lay in between. The germline CDR1 and CDR2 sequences are MGHDK and SYGVNS. This CDR3 comprises 14 residues. CDR3 loop: CASSEPGVNYGYTF. The CDR3 region has the DNA TGTGCCAGCAGTGAACCCGGGGTTAACTATGGCTACACCTTC.

The chain carries TRBV6-5 and TRBJ1-3; D might be TRBD1 (6 bases). Trimming left V 8 bases short and J 0 bases short, with 11 bases between. There are 14 residues in the CDR3. Germline CDR1 MNHEY, CDR2 SVGAGI. CDR3 amino acids: CASGGHLSGNTIYF. In DNA form, the CDR3 reads TGTGCCAGCGGGGGACACCTCTCTGGAAACACCATATATTTT.

V and J are TRBV2 and TRBJ2-5, with 11 bases lining up with TRBD2. Germline assignment: CDR1 SNHLY and CDR2 FYNNEI. The junction had 8 bases not matched to a gene; V was cut back by 7 bases and J by 4 bases. The CDR3 extends over 15 amino acids. The CDR3 loop is CASNPLAGGPETQYF. Written as DNA, the CDR3 is TGTGCCAGCAACCCTCTAGCGGGGGGTCCAGAGACCCAGTACTTC. Based on the CDR3 plus reference TRBV2 and TRBJ2-5, the full variable domain is EPEVTQTPSHQVTQMGQEVILRCVPISNHLYFYWYRQILGQKVEFLVSFYNNEISEKSEIFDDQFSVERPDGSNFTLKIRSTKLEDSAMYFCASNPLAGGPETQYFGPGTRLLVL.

This CDR3 is CASRESSGNTIYF. The CDR3 DNA reads TGTGCCAGCCGCGAGAGCTCTGGAAACACCATATATTTT. The chain is built from TRBV28 and TRBJ1-3; D is undetermined. Germline-derived CDR1 and CDR2 are MDHEN and SYDVKM. This CDR3 is 13 amino acids long. Trimming removed 8 bases at V and 0 bases at J, with 8 bases between.

J is TRBJ2-2 and V is TRBV10-2; 8 bases line up with TRBD1. The CDR3 covers 14 residues. From germline, CDR1 is WSHSY and CDR2 SAAADI. The V gene end was trimmed by 8 bases and the J gene end by 4 bases; junction bases not matched to a gene: 6. The DNA for the CDR3 is TGCGCCAGCTCTGGACAGGGAGTCACCGGGGAGCTGTTTTTT. Amino acid sequence: CASSGQGVTGELFF.

This clone was detected only a few times. V gene TRBV7-9 combines with J gene TRBJ1-6, with D maybe TRBD1 (6 bases). The V end was cut by 0 bases, the J end by 6 bases, with 9 bases between. Germline assignment: CDR1 SEHNR and CDR2 FQNEAQ (reference sequence). CDR3 length: 15 amino acids. The CDR3 protein is CASSLAGRGNSPLHF. Here the CDR3 DNA reads TGTGCCAGCAGCTTAGCGGGCAGGGGTAATTCACCCCTCCACTTT.

This clone came up once. The chain uses TRBV29-1 and TRBJ2-7; 7 bases map to TRBD2. Per the germline V gene, CDR1 is SQVTM and CDR2 is ANQGSEA. The CDR3 extends over 12 amino acids. After removal of 7 bases from V and 2 bases from J, the junction contained 5 bases not matched to a gene. The CDR3 DNA is TGCAGCGCCACTGGGGGGGCCTACGAGCAGTACTTC. It specifies CSATGGAYEQYF.

The J gene is TRBJ1-1, the V gene TRBV5-1, with 9 bases lining up with TRBD1. The CDR3 length is 13 residues. Trimming removed 3 bases from V and 3 bases from J; junction bases left unmatched: 0. Per germline, CDR1 SGHRS and CDR2 YFSETQ. This CDR3 is CASSWDRDTEAFF. DNA of the CDR3: TGCGCCAGCAGCTGGGACAGGGACACTGAAGCTTTCTTT.

The chain links TRBV2 to TRBJ1-6; TRBD1 matches 7 bases. The CDR3 is 14 residues long. Germline CDR1 and CDR2: SNHLY and FYNNEI. Losses at the gene ends were 7 bases for V and 6 bases for J; bases not matched to a gene: 6. The CDR3 protein is CASIQQGLNSPLHF. CDR3 coding DNA: TGTGCCAGCATCCAACAGGGGCTTAATTCACCCCTCCACTTT.

For this clone: The same CDR3 also results from other DNA sequences found in this sample. This rearrangement joins TRBV4-1 to TRBJ2-7; 8 bases are shared with TRBD1. This CDR3 contains 15 residues. The V gene end was trimmed by 3 bases and the J gene end by 3 bases; junction bases not matched to a gene: 7. CDR1 is MGHRA, CDR2 YSYEKL, per germline. Here the CDR3 reads CASSHGQGVSYEQYF. CDR3 in DNA: TGCGCCAGCAGCCACGGACAGGGAGTAAGCTACGAGCAGTACTTC.

The chain combines TRBV25-1 with TRBJ1-5, with 10 bases lining up with TRBD1. This CDR3 comprises 15 residues. Per the germline V gene, CDR1 is MGHDK and CDR2 is SYGVNS. Germline trimming cut 5 bases from V and 6 bases from J; bases unmatched to any gene: 7. The CDR3 is CASSPGQGWTQPQHF. CDR3 in DNA: TGTGCCAGCAGTCCGGGACAGGGGTGGACTCAGCCCCAGCATTTT. The full variable domain, completed using reference TRBV25-1 and TRBJ1-5, is EADIYQTPRYLVIGTGKKITLECSQTMGHDKMYWYQQDPGMELHLIHYSYGVNSTEKGDLSSESTVSRIRTEHFPLTLESARPSHTSQYLCASSPGQGWTQPQHFGDGTRLSIL.

The J gene is TRBJ2-7, the V gene TRBV19; TRBD1 is a possible D gene (6 bases). With 6 bases removed from V and 2 bases from J, the gap between germline ends came to 20 bases. CDR3 length equals 16 residues. Germline V gene lookup returns CDR1 LNHDA and CDR2 SQIVND (reference sequence). The CDR3 loop reads CASSRPSGTRPYEQYF. The CDR3 region has the DNA TGTGCCAGTAGCCGTCCCTCCGGGACAAGACCCTACGAGCAGTACTTC.

J is TRBJ1-2 and V is TRBV15; a weak D match, TRBD1 (6 bases). The germline CDR1 and CDR2 sequences are LNHNV and YYDKDF (reference sequence). The V end was cut by 0 bases, the J end by 2 bases, with 10 bases between. The length of the CDR3 is 15 residues. The CDR3 region is CATSRERQDNYGYTF. In DNA, the CDR3 is TGTGCCACCAGCAGAGAAAGACAGGACAACTATGGCTACACCTTC.

V is TRBV7-3 and J is TRBJ2-1; 9 positions match TRBD1. The CDR3 extends over 14 amino acids. V dropped 5 bases and J dropped 7; count of bases not matched to a gene: 6. The germline gives CDR1 SGHTA, CDR2 FQGTGA. CDR3 sequence: CASSERDRANEQFF. In nucleotides, the CDR3 is TGTGCCAGCAGCGAACGGGACAGGGCGAATGAGCAGTTCTTC.